This T cell receptor (beta chain) was recorded in a study of blood T cell repertoires in COVID-19 (TCRdb year 2020). Study-level background: Collaborator samples came from the United States, Italy and Spain and covered acute and convalescent phases of COVID-19. Where HLA class I and class II types were available, the types were taken from metadata supplied by the sample provider, not from assay-based typing. The samples were drawn from the first 160 participants of the ongoing ImmuneRACE study and from under 1,500 subjects provided by 6 global collaborators. The material from the prospective study consisted of cDNA or gDNA derived from T cells, B-cell-depleted T cells, or PBMCs. The repertoires were made available in a free public database intended to serve as a resource for research on the immune response to SARS-CoV-2. A de-identified subject ID, COVID-19 status, age in years and sex were almost always included in the sample metadata. Deeply sampled blood TCRbeta repertoires from subjects exposed to, actively infected with, or recovered from COVID-19 were included in the dataset. Paper-wide results and their limitations: The quantity of clinical and demographic metadata differed by source and by participant and was supplied without curation.

Reading the germline V gene gives CDR1 SNHLY and CDR2 FYNNEI. The CDR3 runs 15 amino acids, cysteine and phenylalanine included. The retained sequence is limited to the CDR3, 45 bases, with the frame set at the first base. Deletion took 7 bases off V and 0 bases off J, with a span of 13 bases between the germline ends. The immunoSEQ Assay, a bias-controlled multiplex PCR, was used to amplify TCRbeta CDR3 regions from genomic DNA. Per the source publication's procedure: The number of nucleated cells in each sample was estimated from the amplification of reference gene primers within the assay. To quantify the absolute abundance of each unique TCRbeta CDR3 rearrangement, sequence reads were collapsed and filtered. For each sample, productive Simpson clonality was calculated as the square root of Simpson's diversity index across productive rearrangements. As stored in TCRdb, this immuneACCESS dataset retains in-frame rearrangements with V and J assigned. A fraction of the clones does not appear; measured against another copy, unresolved V genes explain less than half of the discrepancy, and the remainder lacks a known reason. For V, J and clone size, that table is used; D and trimming come from the DNA. The sample contains 240,000 or so clones, approximately 78% of them found a single time. The ten largest make up around 12% of the sample.

Comments on this clone: Its antigen target is currently unknown. No base-level quality is on record; no much larger clone is a single base apart.

Each collaborating institution followed its own protocols to collect whole blood in K2EDTA tubes. For TCRbeta analysis, collaborators shipped samples in one of three forms: frozen whole blood, isolated PBMCs, or DNA extracted from either of those sample types. The rearranged segments are TRBV2 and TRBJ2-1; the D region possibly corresponds to TRBD1 (5 bases align). Input material: peripheral blood. The TCR originated in a woman aged 60-70 years with active or convalescent COVID-19. The CDR3 region has the sequence CASNPRALSYNEQFF. The nucleotides read TGTGCCAGCAACCCCAGGGCACTCTCCTACAATGAGCAGTTCTTC.